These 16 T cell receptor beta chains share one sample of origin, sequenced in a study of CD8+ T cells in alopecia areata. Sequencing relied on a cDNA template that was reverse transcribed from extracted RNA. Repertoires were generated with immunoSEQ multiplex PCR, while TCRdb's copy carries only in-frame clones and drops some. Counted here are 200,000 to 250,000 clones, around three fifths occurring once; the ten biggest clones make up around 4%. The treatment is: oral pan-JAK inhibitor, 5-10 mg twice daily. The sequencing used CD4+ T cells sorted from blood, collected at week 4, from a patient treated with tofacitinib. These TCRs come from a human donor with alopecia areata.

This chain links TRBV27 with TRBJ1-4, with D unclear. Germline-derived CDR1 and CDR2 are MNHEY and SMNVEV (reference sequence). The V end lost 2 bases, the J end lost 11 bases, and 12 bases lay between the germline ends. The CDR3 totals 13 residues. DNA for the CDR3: TGTGCCAGCAGTTTAAGAGGTTTAGGTAAACTGTTTTTT. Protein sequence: CASSLRGLGKLFF.

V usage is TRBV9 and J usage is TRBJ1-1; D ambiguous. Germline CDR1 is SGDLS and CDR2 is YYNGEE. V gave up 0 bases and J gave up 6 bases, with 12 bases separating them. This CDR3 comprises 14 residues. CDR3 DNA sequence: TGTGCCAGCAGCGTAGTCGGGGTTTCGGCTGAAGCTTTCTTT. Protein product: CASSVVGVSAEAFF.

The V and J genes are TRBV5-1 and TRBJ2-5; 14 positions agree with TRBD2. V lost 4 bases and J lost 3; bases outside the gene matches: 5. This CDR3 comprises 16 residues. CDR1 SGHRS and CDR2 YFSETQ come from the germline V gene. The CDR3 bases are TGCGCCAGCAGCACCGGACTAGCGGGGGGCGAAGAGACCCAGTACTTC. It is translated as CASSTGLAGGEETQYF.

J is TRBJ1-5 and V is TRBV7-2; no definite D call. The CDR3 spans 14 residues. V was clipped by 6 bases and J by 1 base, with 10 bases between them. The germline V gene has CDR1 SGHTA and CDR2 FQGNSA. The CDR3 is CASSIGRSNQPQHF. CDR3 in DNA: TGTGCCAGCAGTATCGGTAGGAGCAATCAGCCCCAGCATTTT. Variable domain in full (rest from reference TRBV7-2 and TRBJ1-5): GAGVSQSPSNKVTEKGKDVELRCDPISGHTALYWYRQSLGQGLEFLIYFQGNSAPDKSGLPSDRFSAERTGGSVSTLTIQRTQQEDSAVYLCASSIGRSNQPQHFGDGTRLSIL.

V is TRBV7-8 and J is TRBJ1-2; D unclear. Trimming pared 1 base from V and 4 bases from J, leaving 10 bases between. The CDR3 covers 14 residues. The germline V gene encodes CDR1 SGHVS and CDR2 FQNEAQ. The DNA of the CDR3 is TGTGCCAGCAGCTTAGGGGAGATTGGCTATGGCTACACCTTC. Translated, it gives CASSLGEIGYGYTF.

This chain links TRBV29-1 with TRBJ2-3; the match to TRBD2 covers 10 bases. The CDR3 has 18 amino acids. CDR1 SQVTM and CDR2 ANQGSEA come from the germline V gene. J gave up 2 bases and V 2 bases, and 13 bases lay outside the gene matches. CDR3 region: CSVEPFKASGGPTDTQYF. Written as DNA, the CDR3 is TGCAGCGTTGAACCTTTTAAGGCTAGCGGGGGACCCACAGATACGCAGTATTTT.

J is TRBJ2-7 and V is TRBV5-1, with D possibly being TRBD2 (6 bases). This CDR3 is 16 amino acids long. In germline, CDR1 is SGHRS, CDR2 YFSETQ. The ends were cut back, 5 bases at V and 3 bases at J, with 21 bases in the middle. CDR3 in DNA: TGCGCCAGCAGTCCGAGGATGGGCGGGGACCTCTACGAGCAGTACTTC. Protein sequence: CASSPRMGGDLYEQYF.

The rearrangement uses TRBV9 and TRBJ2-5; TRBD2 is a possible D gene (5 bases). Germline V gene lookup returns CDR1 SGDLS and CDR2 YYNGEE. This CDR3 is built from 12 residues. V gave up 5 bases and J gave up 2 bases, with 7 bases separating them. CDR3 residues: CASSRGQETQYF. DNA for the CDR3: TGTGCCAGCAGTCGGGGTCAAGAGACCCAGTACTTC.

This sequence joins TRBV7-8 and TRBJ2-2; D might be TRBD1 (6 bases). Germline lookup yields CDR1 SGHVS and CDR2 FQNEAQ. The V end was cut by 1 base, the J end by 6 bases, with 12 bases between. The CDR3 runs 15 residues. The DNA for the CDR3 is TGTGCCAGCAGCTTAGTAACAGGGTTCCCCGGGGAGCTGTTTTTT. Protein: CASSLVTGFPGELFF.

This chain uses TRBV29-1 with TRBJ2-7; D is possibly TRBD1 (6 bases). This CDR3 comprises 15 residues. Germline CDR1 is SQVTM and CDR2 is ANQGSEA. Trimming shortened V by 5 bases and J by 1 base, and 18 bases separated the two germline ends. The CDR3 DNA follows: TGCAGCGTTCTGGGGGCAAGGGGCATATCCTACGAGCAGTACTTC. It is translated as CSVLGARGISYEQYF.

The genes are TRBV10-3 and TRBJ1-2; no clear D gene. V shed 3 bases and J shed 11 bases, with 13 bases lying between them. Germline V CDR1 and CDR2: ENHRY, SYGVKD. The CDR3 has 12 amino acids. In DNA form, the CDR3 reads TGTGCCATCAGTGATGGGCAACCTGGGTACACCTTC. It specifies CAISDGQPGYTF.

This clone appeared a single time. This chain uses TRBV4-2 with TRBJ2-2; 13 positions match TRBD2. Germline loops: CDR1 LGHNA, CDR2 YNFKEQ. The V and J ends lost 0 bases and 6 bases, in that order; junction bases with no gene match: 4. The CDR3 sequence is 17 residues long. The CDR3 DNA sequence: TGTGCCAGCAGCCAAGAACCTACTAGCGGGGGGGCCGGGGAGCTGTTTTTT. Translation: CASSQEPTSGGAGELFF.

In DNA, the CDR3 is TGTGCCAGCAGCCCGTCGGGGGGGAATTCACCCCTCCACTTT. This translates into CASSPSGGNSPLHF. The V and J genes are TRBV9 and TRBJ1-6; possibly TRBD1 for D (5 bases). This CDR3 region has 14 residues. The V gene lost 4 bases and the J gene lost 7 bases, with 12 bases spanning the gap. From germline, CDR1 is SGDLS and CDR2 YYNGEE.

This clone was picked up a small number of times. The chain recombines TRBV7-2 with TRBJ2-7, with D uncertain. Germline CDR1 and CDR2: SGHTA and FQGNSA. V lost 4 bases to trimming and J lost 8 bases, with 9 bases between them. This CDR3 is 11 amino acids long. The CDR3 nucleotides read TGTGCCAGCAGCTCTCCCGCCAAGCAGTACTTC. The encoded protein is CASSSPAKQYF.

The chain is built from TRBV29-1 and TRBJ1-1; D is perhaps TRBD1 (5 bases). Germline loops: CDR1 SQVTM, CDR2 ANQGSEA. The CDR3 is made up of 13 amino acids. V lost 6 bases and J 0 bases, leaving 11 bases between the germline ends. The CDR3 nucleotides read TGCAGCGTGATGGGACTGATGAACACTGAAGCTTTCTTT. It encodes CSVMGLMNTEAFF.

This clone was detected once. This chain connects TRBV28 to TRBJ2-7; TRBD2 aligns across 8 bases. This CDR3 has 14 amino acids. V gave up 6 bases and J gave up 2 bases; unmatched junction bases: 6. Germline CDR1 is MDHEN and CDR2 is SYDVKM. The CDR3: CASSPGGGPYEQYF. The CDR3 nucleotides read TGTGCCAGCAGCCCCGGGGGGGGCCCCTACGAGCAGTACTTC.